Listed here is a single T cell receptor beta chain. CDR3 length: 16 amino acids. After removal of 2 bases from V and 1 base from J, the junction contained 7 bases not matched to a gene. CDR1 is SGHVS and CDR2 is FQNEAQ in the germline V gene. The record originates from a study of blood T cell repertoires in COVID-19. The assay was immunoSEQ multiplex PCR, and TCRdb's table has in-frame clones only and misses some. This table holds roughly 260,000 clones, roughly 86% found once. The specimen was peripheral blood. The sequence was collected from a man between 40 and 49 years old who had recovered from COVID-19. The chain combines TRBV7-8 with TRBJ2-7, with 8 positions matching TRBD2. The CDR3 DNA is TGTGCCAGCAGCTTACCCCGGGGGGGGCCGTCCTACGAGCAGTACTTC. It translates to CASSLPRGGPSYEQYF.